The text below deals with one T cell receptor (beta chain). Its antigen is not identified. This sample was included in a study of OX40 agonist ivuxolimab in advanced cancers. As for the study in general: The mean age was roughly 60 years, ranging from 23 to 79, with approximately 85% of participants male. Two cutaneous melanoma patients and one hepatocellular carcinoma patient, three in all, had partial responses. Study-wide results and limits: In the 0.1-3.0 mg/kg groups, partial responders showed among the lowest expansion. At doses 0.1 to 3.0 mg/kg, CD4+ and CD8+ clones expanded.

Sequencing used immunoSEQ multiplex PCR; TCRdb keeps in-frame clones, though not all of them. The sample holds around 66,000 clones, 87% seen once. CDR1 is LNHDA, CDR2 SQIVND, per germline (reference sequence). The CDR3 runs to 15 residues. J gave up 4 bases and V 6 bases, and 9 bases lay outside the gene matches. The source of this sequence is an adult with an advanced solid tumor such as melanoma, head and neck, liver or kidney cancer. The sequencing here drew on CD4+ or CD8+ T cells sorted from blood, taken in a trial of the OX40 agonist ivuxolimab. The chain links TRBV19 to TRBJ2-5, with TRBD2 matching 9 bases. The CDR3 loop is CASSGRAGGGETQYF. CDR3 DNA sequence: TGTGCCAGTAGCGGTCGAGCGGGAGGAGGAGAGACCCAGTACTTC.